Listed here is a single TCR beta chain. Antigen specificity is unknown. This record comes from a study of T cells after yellow fever vaccination. Study background: Any fraction with a low cell number was prepared using SMART-Seq v4 Ultra Low Input.

Looked up from germline, CDR1 is SGHVT and CDR2 is SQSDAQ. The V segment lost 1 base and the J segment 4 bases; nucleotides outside the gene matches: 11. The CDR3 is 17 amino acids. Template-switching 5'RACE yielded the TCR cDNA; a universal primer site and UMIs were added in the process. TCRdb processed the 5' RACE reads anew with MiXCR; each CDR3 protein has one entry. The table lists 300,000 to 400,000 distinct CDR3 sequences, around 4.1% of them singletons, with approximately 25% in the top ten. Findings and caveats of the study: The study re-detected most primary-vaccination clones after the booster (around 96% CD4, 80% to 90% CD8).

This receptor was taken from a man between 18 and 35 years old who received the YFV17D yellow fever vaccine. The chain employs TRBV7-4 and TRBJ2-3; the match to TRBD1 covers 7 bases. Source: PBMCs, taken 5 days after the yellow fever booster vaccination. CDR3 sequence reads: CASSLERDRLRPDTQYF. In nucleotides, the CDR3 is TGTGCCAGCAGCTTAGAAAGGGACAGACTCCGACCAGATACGCAGTATTTT.